This TCR beta chain was observed in a study of blood T cell repertoires in COVID-19. The CDR3 extends over 14 amino acids. CDR1 and CDR2 (germline): MDHEN, SYDVKM. The germline V and J ends were trimmed by 3 bases and 4 bases, with 10 bases remaining between them. Individuals aged about 18 to 95 years were recruited from roughly 23 US areas. Categorization into cohorts depended on clinical history that participants reported. Recovery among Cohort 3 donors was established by two negative PCRs, clearance, or symptom resolution. The repertoire was sequenced with immunoSEQ multiplex PCR; TCRdb's copy has only in-frame clones and lacks some. The data show hundreds of thousands of clones, around 90% seen once.

The material sequenced was PBMCs or T cells enriched from blood (not recorded which). This chain joins TRBV28 and TRBJ2-1, with a tentative D call TRBD1 (5 bases). This clonotype was obtained from a woman aged 45-65 years who had recovered from COVID-19. The CDR3 DNA reads TGTGCCAGCAGTTTCACAGGCGTATACAATGAGCAGTTCTTC. Translated, it gives CASSFTGVYNEQFF.